This entry concerns a single TCR beta chain. Its antigen is undetermined. TCRdb's copy holds only in-frame clones and misses some; the assay was immunoSEQ multiplex PCR. The sample has 380,000 or so clones, 83% seen once. The data originate from a study of Ad26.COV2.S vaccination and SARS-CoV-2 variants. Whole-study results and caveats: People who got the vaccine had more spike-specific TCR breadth than people who got placebo.

Treatment: some 19 received Ad26.COV2.S at low or high dose, single or two shots; about 5 received placebo; per-sample allocation not given. The samples date from day 63 after the first vaccine or placebo injection. An adult of 18-55 years in Boston served as donor. V lost 3 bases to trimming and J lost 4 bases, with 13 bases between them. Germline V lookup: CDR1 SGHDT, CDR2 YYEEEE. This CDR3 has 14 residues. The material sequenced was peripheral blood, taken in a trial of Ad26.COV2.S vaccine versus placebo. This sequence originates from a person between 18 and 65 years old who received the Ad26.COV2.S COVID-19 vaccine or a placebo. This chain joins TRBV5-6 and TRBJ2-5; possibly TRBD1 or TRBD2 for D (5 bases each). CDR3: CASSSPRDGETQYF. In nucleotides, the CDR3 is TGTGCCAGCAGCTCCCCCCGGGACGGAGAGACCCAGTACTTC.